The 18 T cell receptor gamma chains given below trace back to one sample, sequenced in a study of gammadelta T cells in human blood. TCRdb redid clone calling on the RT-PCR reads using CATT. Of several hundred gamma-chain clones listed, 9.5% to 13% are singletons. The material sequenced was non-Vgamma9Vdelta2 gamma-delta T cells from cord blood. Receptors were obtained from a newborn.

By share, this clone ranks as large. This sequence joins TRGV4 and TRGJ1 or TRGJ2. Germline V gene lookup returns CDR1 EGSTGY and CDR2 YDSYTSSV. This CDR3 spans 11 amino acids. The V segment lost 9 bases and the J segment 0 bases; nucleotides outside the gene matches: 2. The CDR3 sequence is CATANYYKKLF. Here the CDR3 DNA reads TGTGCCACCGCGAATTATTATAAGAAACTCTTT.

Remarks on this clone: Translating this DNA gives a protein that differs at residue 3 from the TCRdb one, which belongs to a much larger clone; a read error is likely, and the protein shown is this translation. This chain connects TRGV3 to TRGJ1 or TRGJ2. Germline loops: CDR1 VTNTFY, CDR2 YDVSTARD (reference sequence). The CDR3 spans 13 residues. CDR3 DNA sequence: TGTGCCCCCTGGGACATGAATTATTATAAGAAACTCTTT. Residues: CAPWDMNYYKKLF.

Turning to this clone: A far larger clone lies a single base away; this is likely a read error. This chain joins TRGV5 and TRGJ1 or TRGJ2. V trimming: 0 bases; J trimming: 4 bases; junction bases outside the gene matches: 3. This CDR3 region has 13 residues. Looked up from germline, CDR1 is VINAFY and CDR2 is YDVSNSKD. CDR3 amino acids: CATWDRNYYKKLF. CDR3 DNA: TGTGCCACCTGGGACAGGAACTATTATAAGAAACTCTTT.

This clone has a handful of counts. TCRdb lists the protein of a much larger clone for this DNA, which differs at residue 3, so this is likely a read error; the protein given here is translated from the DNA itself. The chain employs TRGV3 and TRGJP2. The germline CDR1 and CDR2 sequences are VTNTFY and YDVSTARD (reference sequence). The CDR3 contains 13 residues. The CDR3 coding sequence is TGTGCCGCCTGGGACGCATTAGATTGGATCAAGACGTTT. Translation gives CAAWDALDWIKTF.

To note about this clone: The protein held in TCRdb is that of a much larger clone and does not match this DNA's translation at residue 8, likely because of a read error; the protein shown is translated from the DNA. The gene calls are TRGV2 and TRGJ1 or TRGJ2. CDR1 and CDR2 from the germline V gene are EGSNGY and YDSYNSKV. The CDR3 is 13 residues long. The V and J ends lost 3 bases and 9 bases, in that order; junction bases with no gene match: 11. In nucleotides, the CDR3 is TGTGCCACCTGGGACCGTTCCCGGGGTAAGAAACTCTTT. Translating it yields CATWDRSRGKKLF.

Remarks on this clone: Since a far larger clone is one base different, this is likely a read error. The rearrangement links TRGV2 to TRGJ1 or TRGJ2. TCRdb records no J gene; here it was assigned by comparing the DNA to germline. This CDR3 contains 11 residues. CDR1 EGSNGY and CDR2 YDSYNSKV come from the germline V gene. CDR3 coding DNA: TGTACCACCTGGGACGGGCATCAGAAACTCTTT. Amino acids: CTTWDGHQKLF.

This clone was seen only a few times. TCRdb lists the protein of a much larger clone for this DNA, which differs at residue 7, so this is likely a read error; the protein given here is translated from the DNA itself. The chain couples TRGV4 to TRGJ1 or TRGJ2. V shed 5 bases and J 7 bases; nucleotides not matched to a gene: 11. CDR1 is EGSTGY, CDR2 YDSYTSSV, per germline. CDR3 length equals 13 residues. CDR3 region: CATWGNDGYKKLF. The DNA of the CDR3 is TGTGCCACCTGGGGGAATGATGGATATAAGAAACTCTTT.

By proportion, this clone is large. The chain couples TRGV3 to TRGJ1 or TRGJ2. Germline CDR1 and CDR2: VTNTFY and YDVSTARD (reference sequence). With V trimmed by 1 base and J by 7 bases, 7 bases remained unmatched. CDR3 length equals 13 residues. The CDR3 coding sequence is TGTGCCACCTGGGACAGTCGCACCTATAAGAAACTCTTT. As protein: CATWDSRTYKKLF.

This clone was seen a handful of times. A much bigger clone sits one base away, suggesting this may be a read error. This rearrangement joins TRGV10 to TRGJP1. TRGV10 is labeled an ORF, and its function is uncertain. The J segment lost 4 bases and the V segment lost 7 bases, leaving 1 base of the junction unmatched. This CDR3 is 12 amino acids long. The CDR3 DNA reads TGTGCTGCGTGGTACACTGGTTGGTTCAAGATATTT. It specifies CAAWYTGWFKIF.

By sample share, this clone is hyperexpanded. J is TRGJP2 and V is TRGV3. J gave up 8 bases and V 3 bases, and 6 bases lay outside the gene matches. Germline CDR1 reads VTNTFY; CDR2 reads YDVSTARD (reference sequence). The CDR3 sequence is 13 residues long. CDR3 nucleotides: TGTGCCACCTGGGACGCATTAGATTGGATCAAGACGTTT. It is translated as CATWDALDWIKTF.

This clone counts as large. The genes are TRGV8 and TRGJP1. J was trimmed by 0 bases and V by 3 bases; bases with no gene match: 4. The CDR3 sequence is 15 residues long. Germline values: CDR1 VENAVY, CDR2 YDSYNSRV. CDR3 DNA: TGTGCCACCTGGGATGAGAATACCACTGGTTGGTTCAAGATATTT. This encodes CATWDENTTGWFKIF.

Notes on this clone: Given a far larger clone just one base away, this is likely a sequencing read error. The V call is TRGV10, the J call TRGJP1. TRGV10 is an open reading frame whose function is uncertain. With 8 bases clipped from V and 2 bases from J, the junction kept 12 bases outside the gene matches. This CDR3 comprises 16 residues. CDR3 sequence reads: CAAWARNVTTGWFKIF. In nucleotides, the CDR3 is TGTGCTGCGTGGGCTAGAAACGTAACCACTGGTTGGTTCAAGATATTT.

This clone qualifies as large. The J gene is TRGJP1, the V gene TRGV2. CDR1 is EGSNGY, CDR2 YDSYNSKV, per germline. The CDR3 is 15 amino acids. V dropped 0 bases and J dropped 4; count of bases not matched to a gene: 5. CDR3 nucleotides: TGTGCCACCTGGGACGGGTGGATCACTGGTTGGTTCAAGATATTT. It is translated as CATWDGWITGWFKIF.

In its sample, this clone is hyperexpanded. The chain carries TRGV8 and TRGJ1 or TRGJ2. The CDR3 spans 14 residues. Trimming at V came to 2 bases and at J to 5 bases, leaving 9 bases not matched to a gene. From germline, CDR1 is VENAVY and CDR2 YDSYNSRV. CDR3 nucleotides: TGTGCCACCTGGGATATAAAGTGGGATTATAAGAAACTCTTT. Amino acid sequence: CATWDIKWDYKKLF.

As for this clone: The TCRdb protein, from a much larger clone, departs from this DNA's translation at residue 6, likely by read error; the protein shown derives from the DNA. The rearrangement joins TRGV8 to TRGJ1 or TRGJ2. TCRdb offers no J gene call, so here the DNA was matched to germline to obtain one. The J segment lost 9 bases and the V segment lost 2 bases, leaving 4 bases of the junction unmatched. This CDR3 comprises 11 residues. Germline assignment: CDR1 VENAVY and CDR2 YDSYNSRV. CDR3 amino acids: CATWDMPKKLF. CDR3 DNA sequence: TGTGCCACCTGGGATATGCCTAAGAAACTCTTT.

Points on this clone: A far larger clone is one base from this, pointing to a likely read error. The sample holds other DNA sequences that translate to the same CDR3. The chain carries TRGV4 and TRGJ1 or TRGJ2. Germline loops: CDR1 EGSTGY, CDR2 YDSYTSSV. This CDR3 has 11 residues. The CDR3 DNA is TGTGCCACCTGGGTCTATTATAAGAAGCTCTTT. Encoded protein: CATWVYYKKLF.

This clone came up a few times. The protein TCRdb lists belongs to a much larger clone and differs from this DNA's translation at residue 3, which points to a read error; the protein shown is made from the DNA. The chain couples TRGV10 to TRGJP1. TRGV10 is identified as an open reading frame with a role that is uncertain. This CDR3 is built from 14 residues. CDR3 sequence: CAVWEITTGWFKIF. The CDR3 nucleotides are TGTGCTGTGTGGGAGATTACCACTGGTTGGTTCAAGATATTT.

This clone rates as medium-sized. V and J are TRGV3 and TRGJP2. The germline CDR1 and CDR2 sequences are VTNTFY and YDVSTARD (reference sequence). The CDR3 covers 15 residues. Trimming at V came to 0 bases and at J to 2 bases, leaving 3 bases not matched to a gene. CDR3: CATWDRLSSDWIKTF. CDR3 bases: TGTGCCACCTGGGACAGGCTGAGTAGTGATTGGATCAAGACGTTT.